The 3 T cell receptor beta chains reported below all come from one sample, sequenced in a study of T cell changes during pregnancy in multiple sclerosis. Generated by immunoSEQ multiplex PCR, the TCRdb table keeps only in-frame clones and is missing some. The profile shows tens of thousands of clones, about 89% of them singletons. Sequenced here: CD4+ T cells from peripheral blood mononuclear cells, sampled in the second trimester of pregnancy. The source is a female donor with multiple sclerosis, enrolled in a pregnancy study.

This chain joins TRBV6-1 and TRBJ2-7, with TRBD1 matching 7 bases. CDR3 size: 14 residues. The junction had 9 bases not matched to a gene; V was cut back by 4 bases and J by 6 bases. Germline V lookup: CDR1 MNHNS, CDR2 SASEGT. The CDR3 spells CASSAKQGFGEQYF. The CDR3 bases are TGTGCCAGCAGTGCAAAACAGGGGTTCGGCGAGCAGTACTTC.

This chain uses TRBV5-1 with TRBJ2-1; 7 bases line up with TRBD1. The CDR3 totals 14 residues. Germline CDR1 reads SGHRS; CDR2 reads YFSETQ. The ends lost 4 bases at V and 9 bases at J; junction bases unmatched: 10. CDR3 protein: CASSPHRQGVEQFF. The CDR3 region has the DNA TGCGCCAGCAGCCCTCATAGACAGGGTGTTGAGCAGTTCTTC.

The V gene is TRBV5-4, the J gene TRBJ2-2, with TRBD2 matching 8 bases. This CDR3 is 16 amino acids long. The V segment lost 3 bases and the J segment 3 bases; nucleotides outside the gene matches: 7. CDR1 and CDR2 from the germline V gene are SGHNT and YYREEE (reference sequence). The DNA of the CDR3 is TGTGCCAGCAGCTCCGACTCTAGCGGGTACACCGGGGAGCTGTTTTTT. Protein product: CASSSDSSGYTGELFF.